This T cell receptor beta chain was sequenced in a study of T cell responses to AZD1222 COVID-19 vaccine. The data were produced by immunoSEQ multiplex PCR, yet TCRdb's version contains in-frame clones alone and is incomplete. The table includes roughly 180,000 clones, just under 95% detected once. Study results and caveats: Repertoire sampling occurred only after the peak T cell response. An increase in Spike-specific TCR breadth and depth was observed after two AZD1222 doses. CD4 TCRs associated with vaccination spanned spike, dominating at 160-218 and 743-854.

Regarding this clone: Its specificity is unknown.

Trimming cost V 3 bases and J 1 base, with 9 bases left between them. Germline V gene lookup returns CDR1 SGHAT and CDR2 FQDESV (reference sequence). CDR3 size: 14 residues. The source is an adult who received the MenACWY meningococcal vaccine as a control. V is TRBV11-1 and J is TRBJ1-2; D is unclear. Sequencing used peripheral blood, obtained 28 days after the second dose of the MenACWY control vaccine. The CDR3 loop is CASSLTDFNYGYTF. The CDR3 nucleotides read TGTGCCAGCAGCTTGACCGACTTTAACTATGGCTACACCTTC.